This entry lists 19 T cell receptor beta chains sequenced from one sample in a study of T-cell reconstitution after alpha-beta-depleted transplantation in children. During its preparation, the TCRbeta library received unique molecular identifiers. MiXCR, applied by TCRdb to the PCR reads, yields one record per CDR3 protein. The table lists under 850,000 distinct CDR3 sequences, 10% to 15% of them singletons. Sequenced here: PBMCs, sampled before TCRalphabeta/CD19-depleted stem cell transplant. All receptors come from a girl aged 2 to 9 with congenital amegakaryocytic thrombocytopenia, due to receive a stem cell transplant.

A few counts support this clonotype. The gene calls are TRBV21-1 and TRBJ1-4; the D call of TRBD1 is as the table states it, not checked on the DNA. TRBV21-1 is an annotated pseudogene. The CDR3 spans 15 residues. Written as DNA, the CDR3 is TGTGCCAGCAGCAAAAGGGACAGGGCAGCTGAAAAACTGTTTTTT. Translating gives CASSKRDRAAEKLFF.

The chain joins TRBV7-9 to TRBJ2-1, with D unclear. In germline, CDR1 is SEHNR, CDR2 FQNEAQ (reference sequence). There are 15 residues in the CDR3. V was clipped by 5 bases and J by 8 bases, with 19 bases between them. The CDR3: CASSGVLPLRDEQFF. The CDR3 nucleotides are TGTGCCAGCAGCGGGGTCCTCCCGTTGCGCGATGAGCAGTTCTTC.

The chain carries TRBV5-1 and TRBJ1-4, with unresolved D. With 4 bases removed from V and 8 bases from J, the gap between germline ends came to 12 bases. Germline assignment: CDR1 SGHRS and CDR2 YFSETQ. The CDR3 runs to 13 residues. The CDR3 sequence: CASSPRPVEKLFF. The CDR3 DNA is TGCGCCAGCAGCCCGAGGCCCGTAGAAAAACTGTTTTTT. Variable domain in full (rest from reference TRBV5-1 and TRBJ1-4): KAGVTQTPRYLIKTRGQQVTLSCSPISGHRSVSWYQQTPGQGLQFLFEYFSETQRNKGNFPGRFSGRQFSNSRSEMNVSTLELGDSALYLCASSPRPVEKLFFGSGTQLSVL.

DNA for the CDR3: TGTGCCAGTGACTCCCGGGACAGTTGCACAGATACGCAGTATTTT. Residues: CASDSRDSCTDTQYF. This sequence joins TRBV7-8 and TRBJ2-3; TRBD1 aligns across 7 bases. Trimming removed 9 bases from V and 1 base from J; junction bases left unmatched: 10. The CDR3 contains 15 residues. Germline-derived CDR1 and CDR2 are SGHVS and FQNEAQ.

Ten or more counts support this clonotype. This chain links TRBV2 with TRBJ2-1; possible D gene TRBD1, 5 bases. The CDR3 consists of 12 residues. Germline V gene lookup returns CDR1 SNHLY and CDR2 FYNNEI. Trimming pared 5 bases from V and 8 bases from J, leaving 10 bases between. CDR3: CASSLDSDEQFF. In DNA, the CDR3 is TGTGCCAGCAGTCTTGACAGTGATGAGCAGTTCTTC. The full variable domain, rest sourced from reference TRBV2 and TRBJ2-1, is EPEVTQTPSHQVTQMGQEVILRCVPISNHLYFYWYRQILGQKVEFLVSFYNNEISEKSEIFDDQFSVERPDGSNFTLKIRSTKLEDSAMYFCASSLDSDEQFFGPGTRLTVL.

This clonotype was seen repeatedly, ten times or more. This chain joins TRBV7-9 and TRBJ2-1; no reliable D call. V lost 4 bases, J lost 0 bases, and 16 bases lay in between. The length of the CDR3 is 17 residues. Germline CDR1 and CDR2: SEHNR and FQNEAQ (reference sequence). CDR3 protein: CASSSPRGGISYNEQFF. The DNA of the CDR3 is TGTGCCAGCAGCTCCCCAAGAGGTGGAATCTCCTACAATGAGCAGTTCTTC.

This CDR3 is CATSRARTSSYNEQFF. CDR3 coding DNA: TGTGCCACCAGCAGAGCGAGGACTAGCTCCTACAATGAGCAGTTCTTC. V usage is TRBV15 and J usage is TRBJ2-1; 7 bases fit TRBD2. The CDR3 spans 16 residues. With 1 base clipped from V and 0 bases from J, the junction kept 3 bases outside the gene matches. Germline assignment: CDR1 LNHNV and CDR2 YYDKDF (reference sequence).

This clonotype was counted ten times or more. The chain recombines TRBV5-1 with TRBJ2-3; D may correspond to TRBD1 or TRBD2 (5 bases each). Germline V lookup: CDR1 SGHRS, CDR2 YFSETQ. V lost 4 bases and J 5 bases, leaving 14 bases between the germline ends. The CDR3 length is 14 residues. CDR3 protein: CASSIRGLGDTQYF. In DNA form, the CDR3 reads TGCGCCAGCAGCATCCGGGGCCTGGGAGATACGCAGTATTTT.

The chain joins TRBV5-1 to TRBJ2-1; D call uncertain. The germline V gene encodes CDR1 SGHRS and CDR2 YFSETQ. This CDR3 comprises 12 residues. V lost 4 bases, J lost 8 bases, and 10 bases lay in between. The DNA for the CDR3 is TGCGCCAGCAGCCCCCTAGGTCATGAGCAGTTCTTC. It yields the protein CASSPLGHEQFF.

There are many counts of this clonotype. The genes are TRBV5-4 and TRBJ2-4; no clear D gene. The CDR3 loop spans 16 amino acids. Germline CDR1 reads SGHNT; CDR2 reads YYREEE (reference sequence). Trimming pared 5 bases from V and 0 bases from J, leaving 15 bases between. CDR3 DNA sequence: TGTGCCAGCAGTCGAACCCCCCCACCAGCCAAAAACATTCAGTACTTC. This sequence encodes CASSRTPPPAKNIQYF. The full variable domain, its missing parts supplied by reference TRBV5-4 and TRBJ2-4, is ETGVTQSPTHLIKTRGQQVTLRCSSQSGHNTVSWYQQALGQGPQFIFQYYREEENGRGNFPPRFSGLQFPNYSSELNVNALELDDSALYLCASSRTPPPAKNIQYFGAGTRLSVL.

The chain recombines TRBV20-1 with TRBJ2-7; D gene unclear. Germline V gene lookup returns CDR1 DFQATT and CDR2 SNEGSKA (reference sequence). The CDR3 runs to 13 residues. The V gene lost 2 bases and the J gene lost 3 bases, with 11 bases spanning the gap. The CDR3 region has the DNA TGCAGTGCTAGACCGACGAGTCGCTACGAGCAGTACTTC. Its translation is CSARPTSRYEQYF.

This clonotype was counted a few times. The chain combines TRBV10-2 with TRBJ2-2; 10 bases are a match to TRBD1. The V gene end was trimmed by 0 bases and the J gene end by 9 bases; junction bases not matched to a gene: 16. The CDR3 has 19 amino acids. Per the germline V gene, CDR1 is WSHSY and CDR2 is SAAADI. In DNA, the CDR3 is TGCGCCAGCAGTGAGTCGCTTTACCCTCGACAGGGGGCAAGCAGGGAGCTGTTTTTT. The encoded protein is CASSESLYPRQGASRELFF.

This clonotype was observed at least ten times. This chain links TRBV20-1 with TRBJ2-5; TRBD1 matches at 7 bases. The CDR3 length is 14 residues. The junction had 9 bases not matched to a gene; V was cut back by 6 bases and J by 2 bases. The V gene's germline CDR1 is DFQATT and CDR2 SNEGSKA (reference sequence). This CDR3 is CSATGTERQETQYF. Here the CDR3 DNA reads TGCAGTGCGACCGGGACAGAGAGGCAAGAGACCCAGTACTTC.

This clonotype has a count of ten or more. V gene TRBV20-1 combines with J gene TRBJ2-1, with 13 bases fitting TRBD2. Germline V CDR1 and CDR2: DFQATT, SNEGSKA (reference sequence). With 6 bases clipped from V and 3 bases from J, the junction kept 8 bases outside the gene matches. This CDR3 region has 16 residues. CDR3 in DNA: TGCAGTGCCACCGGACTAGCGGGAGTGTTCTACAATGAGCAGTTCTTC. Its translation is CSATGLAGVFYNEQFF.

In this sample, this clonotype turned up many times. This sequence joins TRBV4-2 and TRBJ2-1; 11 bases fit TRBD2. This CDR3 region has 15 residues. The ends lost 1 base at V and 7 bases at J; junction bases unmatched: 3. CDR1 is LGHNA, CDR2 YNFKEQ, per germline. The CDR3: CASSQGLAGLNEQFF. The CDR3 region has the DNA TGTGCCAGCAGCCAAGGACTAGCGGGGCTAAATGAGCAGTTCTTC.

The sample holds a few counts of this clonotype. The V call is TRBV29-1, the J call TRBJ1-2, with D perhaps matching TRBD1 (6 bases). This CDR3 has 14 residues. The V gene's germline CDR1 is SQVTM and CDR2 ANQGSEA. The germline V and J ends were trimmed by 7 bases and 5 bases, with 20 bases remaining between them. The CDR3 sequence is CSALSQAGDYGYTF. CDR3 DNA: TGCAGCGCCCTGTCGCAGGCAGGGGATTATGGCTACACCTTC.

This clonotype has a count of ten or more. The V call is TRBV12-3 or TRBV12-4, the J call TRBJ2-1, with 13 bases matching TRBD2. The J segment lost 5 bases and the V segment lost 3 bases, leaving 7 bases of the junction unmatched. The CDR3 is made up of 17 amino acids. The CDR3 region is CASSFGWGTSGNNEQFF. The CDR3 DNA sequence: TGTGCCAGCAGTTTCGGCTGGGGGACTAGCGGGAACAATGAGCAGTTCTTC.

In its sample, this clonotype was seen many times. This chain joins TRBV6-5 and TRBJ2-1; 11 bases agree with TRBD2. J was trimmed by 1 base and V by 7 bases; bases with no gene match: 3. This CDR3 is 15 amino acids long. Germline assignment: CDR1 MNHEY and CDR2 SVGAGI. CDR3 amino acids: CASNLAGGSYNEQFF. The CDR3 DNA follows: TGTGCCAGCAATTTAGCGGGAGGGTCCTACAATGAGCAGTTCTTC.

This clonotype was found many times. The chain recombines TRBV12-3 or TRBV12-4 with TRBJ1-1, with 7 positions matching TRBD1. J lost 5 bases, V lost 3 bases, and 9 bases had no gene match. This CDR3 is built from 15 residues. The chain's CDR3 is CASSFEGGGGTEAFF. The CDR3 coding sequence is TGTGCCAGCAGTTTTGAAGGGGGCGGTGGTACTGAAGCTTTCTTT.